The rows below give T cell receptor beta chains drawn from one sample of a study of blood T cell repertoires in COVID-19. Sequenced by immunoSEQ multiplex PCR; TCRdb stores in-frame clones only, minus some. The sample holds about 200,000 clones, approximately 90% seen once. The sample taken for sequencing was peripheral blood. The receptors here all came from a man in his forties or fifties with COVID-19, enrolled during active disease. CDR3s include the opening cysteine and the closing phenylalanine or tryptophan. Fields, in order: CDR3 length, clone size, J gene, V gene, D gene, CDR3 protein, CDR3 DNA. A D gene is named only where the DNA matches it firmly. Expanded clones are given a class, and other clones once, few, many or no size at all.

14,NA,TRBJ2-3,TRBV6-5,TRBD2,CASRGLVSTDTQYF,TGTGCCAGCAGAGGACTAGTTAGCACAGATACGCAGTATTTT
17,NA,TRBJ2-1,TRBV10-1,TRBD1,CASSVAPGQGASNEQFF,TGCGCCAGCAGTGTTGCCCCGGGACAGGGGGCCTCCAATGAGCAGTTCTTC
15,NA,TRBJ2-2,TRBV6-5,TRBD1,CASSYQGTGVGELFF,TGTGCCAGCAGTTACCAGGGGACAGGGGTCGGGGAGCTGTTTTTT
16,NA,TRBJ1-3,TRBV7-3,NA,CASSLTGAPSGNTIYF,TGTGCCAGCAGCTTAACAGGGGCTCCCTCTGGAAACACCATATATTTT
14,once,TRBJ2-1,TRBV3-1/TRBV3-2,TRBD2,CASSLSGRGNEQFF,TGTGCCAGCAGCCTTAGCGGGAGGGGAAATGAGCAGTTCTTC
19,NA,TRBJ2-3,TRBV7-2,NA,CASTNRGGNFKLRTDTQYF,TGTGCCAGCACTAACAGGGGGGGCAACTTCAAACTACGCACAGATACGCAGTATTTT
17,NA,TRBJ1-5,TRBV7-9,TRBD1,CASSLGAGTGRAQPQHF,TGTGCCAGCAGCTTAGGAGCGGGGACAGGGCGAGCTCAGCCCCAGCATTTT
16,NA,TRBJ1-5,TRBV10-3,NA,CAISGSPSDSNQPQHF,TGTGCCATCAGTGGGTCCCCTAGTGATAGCAATCAGCCCCAGCATTTT
14,NA,TRBJ2-2,TRBV7-2,TRBD1,CASSTRTGAGELFF,TGTGCCAGCAGCACGAGGACAGGGGCCGGGGAGCTGTTTTTT
15,NA,TRBJ2-7,TRBV10-1,TRBD2,CASSDSGRAIYEQYF,TGCGCCAGCAGTGATAGCGGGAGGGCCATCTACGAGCAGTACTTC
15,NA,TRBJ2-3,TRBV24-1,NA,CATSDLEPSTDTQYF,TGTGCCACCAGTGATTTGGAGCCTAGCACAGATACGCAGTATTTT
15,NA,TRBJ1-2,TRBV29-1,NA,CSVEGQGQTPYGYTF,TGCAGCGTTGAAGGGCAGGGCCAAACTCCTTATGGCTACACCTTC
13,NA,TRBJ1-2,TRBV27,NA,CASRAPSNYGYTF,TGTGCCAGCAGGGCCCCCAGTAACTATGGCTACACCTTC
12,NA,TRBJ1-1,TRBV30,NA,CAWSPAHGEAFF,TGTGCCTGGAGTCCTGCACATGGGGAGGCTTTCTTT
15,NA,TRBJ1-6,TRBV7-2,NA,CASSLGGGKGSPLHF,TGTGCCAGCAGCTTAGGCGGAGGGAAGGGTTCACCCCTCCACTTT
13,NA,TRBJ2-2,TRBV11-1,TRBD2,CASSMRGTGELFF,TGTGCCAGCAGTATGCGGGGGACCGGGGAGCTGTTTTTT
15,NA,TRBJ2-3,TRBV6-2/TRBV6-3,NA,CASSSSGLRIDTQYF,NA
12,NA,TRBJ2-7,TRBV3-1/TRBV3-2,NA,CASSTGNYEQYF,TGTGCCAGCAGCACCGGGAACTACGAGCAGTACTTC
14,NA,TRBJ1-3,TRBV19,NA,CASSTGNPGNTIYF,TGTGCCAGTAGTACAGGGAACCCTGGAAACACCATATATTTT
13,NA,TRBJ1-3,TRBV29-1,NA,CSAHSTSGNTIYF,TGCAGCGCACACAGTACCTCTGGAAACACCATATATTTT
11,once,TRBJ1-2,TRBV2,NA,CATQRVAGYTF,TGTGCCACCCAACGGGTGGCTGGCTACACCTTC
15,NA,TRBJ2-7,TRBV18,TRBD1,CASSPQGQVSYEQYF,TGTGCCAGCTCACCACAAGGACAGGTCTCCTACGAGCAGTACTTC
17,NA,TRBJ2-1,TRBV27,TRBD2,CASSPGLAGKLYNEQFF,TGTGCCAGCAGTCCGGGACTAGCGGGAAAACTCTACAATGAGCAGTTCTTC
16,once,TRBJ2-3,TRBV27,TRBD2,CASTLTGTSATDTQYF,TGTGCCAGCACTCTAACCGGGACTAGCGCCACAGATACGCAGTATTTT
12,NA,TRBJ2-5,TRBV5-1,NA,CASRQGRETQYF,TGCGCCAGCCGGCAGGGTCGAGAGACCCAGTACTTC
13,NA,TRBJ2-2,TRBV13,NA,CASSLSGTGELFF,TGTGCCAGCAGCTTATCCGGCACCGGGGAGCTGTTTTTT
15,few,TRBJ2-5,TRBV4-1,TRBD2,CASSQNLAVEETQYF,TGCGCCAGCAGCCAAAACCTAGCGGTGGAAGAGACCCAGTACTTC
15,NA,TRBJ2-7,TRBV15,TRBD1,CATSRAGDRGYEQYF,TGTGCCACCAGCAGAGCGGGAGACAGGGGCTACGAGCAGTACTTC
13,NA,TRBJ2-3,TRBV7-2,NA,CASSSLGLATQYF,TGTGCCAGCAGCTCCCTGGGACTCGCGACGCAGTATTTT
15,NA,TRBJ2-7,TRBV21-1,NA,CASSKWDTRYYEQYF,TGTGCCAGCAGCAAATGGGACACTCGATACTACGAGCAGTACTTC
19,NA,TRBJ1-3,TRBV9,NA,CASSVDTPKGLFSGNTIYF,TGTGCCAGCAGCGTTGATACCCCCAAGGGGCTCTTCTCTGGAAACACCATATATTTT
13,NA,TRBJ2-3,TRBV19,NA,CASSRAVTDTQYF,TGTGCCAGTAGTCGAGCGGTCACAGATACGCAGTATTTT
13,NA,TRBJ1-1,TRBV27,TRBD1,CASRSTGGAEAFF,TGTGCCAGTCGGAGCACAGGGGGTGCCGAAGCTTTCTTT
14,once,TRBJ2-7,TRBV5-6,NA,CASRTRQGRDEQYF,TGTGCCAGCAGGACCCGACAGGGGAGGGACGAGCAGTACTTC
17,NA,TRBJ2-7,TRBV19,TRBD2,CASSDPLAGVRPYEQYF,TGTGCCAGTAGCGACCCCCTAGCGGGAGTACGCCCCTACGAGCAGTACTTC
12,NA,TRBJ2-3,TRBV9,NA,CASSVAQDTQYF,TGTGCCAGCAGCGTAGCCCAGGATACGCAGTATTTT
16,once,TRBJ1-6,TRBV2,NA,CASSEPASSYNSPLHF,TGTGCCAGCAGTGAGCCCGCGAGCTCCTATAATTCACCCCTCCACTTT
16,NA,TRBJ2-1,TRBV6-1,TRBD2,CASSERLAVSSNEQFF,TGTGCCAGCAGTGAAAGACTAGCGGTTTCTTCCAATGAGCAGTTCTTC
14,once,TRBJ1-4,TRBV18,TRBD1,CASSRDRGHEKLFF,TGTGCCAGCTCACGGGACAGGGGGCATGAAAAACTGTTTTTT
16,NA,TRBJ2-7,TRBV2,NA,CASSEARKSPTYEQYF,TGTGCCAGCAGTGAAGCGCGTAAGAGTCCTACCTACGAGCAGTACTTC
14,once,TRBJ1-4,TRBV28,NA,CASNDPGLQEKLFF,TGTGCCAGCAATGATCCAGGGTTGCAGGAAAAACTGTTTTTT
14,NA,TRBJ1-6,TRBV18,NA,CASSTEQGNSPLHF,TGTGCCAGCTCAACCGAACAGGGTAATTCACCCCTCCACTTT
16,NA,TRBJ1-2,TRBV27,NA,CASSPEPRTPNYGYTF,TGTGCCAGCAGTCCCGAACCTCGAACACCTAACTATGGCTACACCTTC
13,NA,TRBJ2-1,TRBV10-3,TRBD2,CATTSGRANEQFF,TGTGCCACTACTAGCGGGAGGGCCAATGAGCAGTTCTTC
17,NA,TRBJ2-1,TRBV11-3,TRBD1,CASSPRTGSSSYNEQFF,TGTGCCAGCAGCCCCCGGACAGGCTCGAGCTCCTACAATGAGCAGTTCTTC
15,NA,TRBJ2-1,TRBV27,TRBD1,CASRDRDRGYNEQFF,TGTGCCAGCAGGGACCGGGACAGGGGCTACAATGAGCAGTTCTTC
18,few,TRBJ2-3,TRBV21-1,NA,CASSYSVGREGSTDTQYF,TGTGCCAGCAGCTATAGCGTGGGCAGAGAAGGGAGCACAGATACGCAGTATTTT
14,NA,TRBJ2-5,TRBV5-1,TRBD1,CASSLPGGGETQYF,TGCGCCAGCAGCTTACCAGGGGGTGGAGAGACCCAGTACTTC
13,NA,TRBJ2-7,TRBV7-2,NA,CASSTSQGTEQYF,TGTGCCAGCAGCACAAGTCAGGGTACCGAGCAGTACTTC
15,few,TRBJ2-7,TRBV5-6,NA,CASSLLASFMAEQYF,TGTGCCAGCAGCTTGCTAGCCAGCTTTATGGCCGAGCAGTACTTC
13,few,TRBJ2-2,TRBV7-9,NA,CASSPGETGELFF,TGTGCCAGCAGCCCAGGGGAAACCGGGGAGCTGTTTTTT
18,few,TRBJ2-7,TRBV7-9,NA,CASSSRGRGPLHTYEQYF,TGTGCCAGCAGCTCCCGAGGCAGGGGCCCTCTCCACACCTACGAGCAGTACTTC
14,NA,TRBJ2-7,TRBV18,NA,CASSPSTNPYEQYF,TGTGCCAGCTCACCTTCGACAAATCCCTACGAGCAGTACTTC
14,NA,TRBJ2-7,TRBV6-5,NA,CASSNYRSSYEQYF,TGTGCCAGCAGTAATTACCGGAGCTCCTACGAGCAGTACTTC